The clone carrying this T cell receptor beta chain was counted ten times or more. Its antigen is unknown. Trimming took off 1 base at V and 1 base at J, with 8 bases between the two ends. CDR1 SGHTA and CDR2 FQGNSA come from the germline V gene. This CDR3 has 15 residues. These data belong to a study of CD8+CD57+ T cells in acquired aplastic anemia. It was genomic DNA that served as the template for profiling TCR beta VDJ and CDR3. Each CDR3 protein gets one entry after TCRdb re-called the reads with MiXCR. The sample lists 150,000 to 200,000 distinct CDR3 sequences, roughly half occurring once. Findings and limits, study-wide: Sharing between patients and controls was observed for roughly 29 CD8+ CDR3 sequences. Significant differences in CD8+ Simpson's diversity were not observed between patients and controls.

All sequencing subjects had displayed CD8+CD57+ cell expansion on flow cytometry. Blood was sampled before the patients had received any therapy. This sequence was found in a human donor with aplastic anemia. The chain carries TRBV7-2 and TRBJ1-3; D gene uncertain. The sample comprised sorted CD4+, CD8+, or CD8+CD57+ T cells (not recorded which) from PBMCs. CDR3 loop: CASSLGAFSGNTIYF. The CDR3 DNA reads as TGTGCCAGCAGCTTAGGTGCCTTTTCTGGAAACACCATATATTTT.